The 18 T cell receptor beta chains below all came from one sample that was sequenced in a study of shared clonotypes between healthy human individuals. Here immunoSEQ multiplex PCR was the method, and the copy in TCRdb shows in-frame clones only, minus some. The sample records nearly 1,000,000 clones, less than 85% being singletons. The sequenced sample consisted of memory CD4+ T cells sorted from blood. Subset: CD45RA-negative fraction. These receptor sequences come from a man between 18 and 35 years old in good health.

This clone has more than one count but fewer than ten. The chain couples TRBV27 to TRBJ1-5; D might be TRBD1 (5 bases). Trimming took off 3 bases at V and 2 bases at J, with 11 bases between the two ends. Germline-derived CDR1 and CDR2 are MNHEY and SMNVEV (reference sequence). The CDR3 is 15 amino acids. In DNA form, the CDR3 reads TGTGCCAGCAGTTTGGACCCGGGGGGCAATCAGCCCCAGCATTTT. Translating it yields CASSLDPGGNQPQHF.

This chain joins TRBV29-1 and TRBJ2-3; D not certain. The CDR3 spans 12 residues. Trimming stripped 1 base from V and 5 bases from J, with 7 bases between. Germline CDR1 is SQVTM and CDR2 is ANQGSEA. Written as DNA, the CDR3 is TGCAGCGTTGAAGGTCCCGGAGATACGCAGTATTTT. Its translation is CSVEGPGDTQYF.

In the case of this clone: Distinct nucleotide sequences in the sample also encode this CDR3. This CDR3 reads CASSLDFDTGELFF. The CDR3 nucleotides read TGTGCCAGCAGCTTGGACTTTGACACCGGGGAGCTGTTTTTT. The chain combines TRBV7-2 with TRBJ2-2, with TRBD2 as a possible D gene (5 bases). Germline lookup yields CDR1 SGHTA and CDR2 FQGNSA. The V end lost 3 bases, the J end lost 3 bases, and 8 bases lay between the germline ends. The CDR3 runs 14 residues.

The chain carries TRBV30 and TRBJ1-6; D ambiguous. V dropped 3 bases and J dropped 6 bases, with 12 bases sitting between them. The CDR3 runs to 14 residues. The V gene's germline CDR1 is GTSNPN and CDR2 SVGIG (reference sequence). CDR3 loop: CAWRRGLGNSPLHF. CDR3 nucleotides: TGTGCCTGGAGACGAGGATTAGGTAATTCACCCCTCCACTTT.

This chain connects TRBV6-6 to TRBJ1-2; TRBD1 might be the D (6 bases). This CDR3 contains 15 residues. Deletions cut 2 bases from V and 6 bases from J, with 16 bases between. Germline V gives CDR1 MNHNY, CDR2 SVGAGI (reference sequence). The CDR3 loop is CASSYGGKPEDGYTF. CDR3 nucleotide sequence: TGTGCCAGCAGTTACGGGGGCAAACCTGAGGATGGCTACACCTTC.

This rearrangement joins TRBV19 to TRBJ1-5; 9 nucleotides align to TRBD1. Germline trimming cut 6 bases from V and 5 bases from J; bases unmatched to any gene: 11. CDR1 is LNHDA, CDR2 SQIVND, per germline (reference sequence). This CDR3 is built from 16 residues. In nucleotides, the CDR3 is TGTGCCAGTAGAGATGGGTTGGACAGGGGTTATCAGCCCCAGCATTTT. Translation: CASRDGLDRGYQPQHF.

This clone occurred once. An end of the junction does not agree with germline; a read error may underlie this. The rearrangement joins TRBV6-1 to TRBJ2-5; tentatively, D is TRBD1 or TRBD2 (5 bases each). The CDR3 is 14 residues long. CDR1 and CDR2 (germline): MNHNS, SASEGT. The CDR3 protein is CASRDLTMIGALDF. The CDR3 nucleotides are TGTGCCAGCAGGGACTTGACTATGATTGGGGCTTTGGACTTC.

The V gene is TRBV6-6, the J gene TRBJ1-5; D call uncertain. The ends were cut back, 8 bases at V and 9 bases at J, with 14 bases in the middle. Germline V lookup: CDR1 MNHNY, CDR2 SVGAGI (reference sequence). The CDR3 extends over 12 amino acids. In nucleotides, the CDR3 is TGTGCCAGCGGTCACGGAGGAGGGCCCCAGCATTTT. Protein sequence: CASGHGGGPQHF.

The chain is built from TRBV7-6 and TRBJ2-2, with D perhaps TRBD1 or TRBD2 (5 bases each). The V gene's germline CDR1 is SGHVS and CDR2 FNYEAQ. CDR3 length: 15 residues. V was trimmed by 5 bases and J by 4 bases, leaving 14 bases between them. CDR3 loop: CASSPRDRGTGELFF. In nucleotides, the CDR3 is TGTGCCAGCAGCCCCCGGGACCGGGGCACCGGGGAGCTGTTTTTT.

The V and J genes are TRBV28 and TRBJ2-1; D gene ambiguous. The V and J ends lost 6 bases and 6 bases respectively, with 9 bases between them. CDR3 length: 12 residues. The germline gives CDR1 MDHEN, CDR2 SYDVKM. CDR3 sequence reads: CASRTPGNEQFF. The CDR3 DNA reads TGTGCCAGCAGGACCCCCGGCAATGAGCAGTTCTTC.

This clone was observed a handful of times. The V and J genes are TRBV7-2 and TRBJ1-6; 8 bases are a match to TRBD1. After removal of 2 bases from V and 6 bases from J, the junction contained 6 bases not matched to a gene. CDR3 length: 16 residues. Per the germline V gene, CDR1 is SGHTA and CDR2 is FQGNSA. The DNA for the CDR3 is TGTGCCAGCAGCTTACGGGGGACAGGCCCTAATTCACCCCTCCACTTT. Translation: CASSLRGTGPNSPLHF.

The DNA of the CDR3 is TGTGCCAGCTCACCATCGGGGGCTTCCTATGGCTACACCTTC. It encodes CASSPSGASYGYTF. V gene TRBV18 combines with J gene TRBJ1-2; D perhaps matches TRBD1 (6 bases). Between the trimmed V and J ends, which lost 2 bases and 4 bases, there was a span of 11 bases. Germline CDR1 and CDR2: KGHSH and LQKENI. This CDR3 comprises 14 residues.

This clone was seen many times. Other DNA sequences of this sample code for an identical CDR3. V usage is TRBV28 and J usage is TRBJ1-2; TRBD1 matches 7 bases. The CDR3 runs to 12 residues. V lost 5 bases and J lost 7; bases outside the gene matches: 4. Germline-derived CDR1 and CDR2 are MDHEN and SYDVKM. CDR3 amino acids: CASSRQGGGYTF. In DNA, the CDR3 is TGTGCCAGCAGTCGACAGGGAGGTGGCTACACCTTC.

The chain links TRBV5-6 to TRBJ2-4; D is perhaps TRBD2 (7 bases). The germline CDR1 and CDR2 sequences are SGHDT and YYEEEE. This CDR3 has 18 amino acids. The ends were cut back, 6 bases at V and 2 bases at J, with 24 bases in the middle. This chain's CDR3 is CASTSGRGPGVTKNIQYF. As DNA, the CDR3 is TGTGCCAGCACCTCCGGGCGGGGGCCCGGGGTTACCAAAAACATTCAGTACTTC. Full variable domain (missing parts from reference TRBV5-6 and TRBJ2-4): DAGVTQSPTHLIKTRGQQVTLRCSPKSGHDTVSWYQQALGQGPQFIFQYYEEEERQRGNFPDRFSGHQFPNYSSELNVNALLLGDSALYLCASTSGRGPGVTKNIQYFGAGTRLSVL.

CDR3 sequence reads: CAISERFGVGNGYTF. In DNA, the CDR3 is TGTGCCATCAGTGAACGCTTCGGGGTTGGTAATGGCTACACCTTC. The genes are TRBV10-3 and TRBJ1-2; D uncertain. Looked up from germline, CDR1 is ENHRY and CDR2 is SYGVKD. Between the trimmed V and J ends, which lost 3 bases and 6 bases, there was a span of 17 bases. This CDR3 comprises 15 residues.

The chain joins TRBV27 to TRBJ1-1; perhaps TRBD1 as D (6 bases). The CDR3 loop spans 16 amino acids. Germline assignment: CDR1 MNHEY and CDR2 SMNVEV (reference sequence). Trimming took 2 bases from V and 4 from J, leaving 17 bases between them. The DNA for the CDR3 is TGTGCCAGCAGTTTACTCGGGCCAGGGGAGGGCACTGAAGCTTTCTTT. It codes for CASSLLGPGEGTEAFF.

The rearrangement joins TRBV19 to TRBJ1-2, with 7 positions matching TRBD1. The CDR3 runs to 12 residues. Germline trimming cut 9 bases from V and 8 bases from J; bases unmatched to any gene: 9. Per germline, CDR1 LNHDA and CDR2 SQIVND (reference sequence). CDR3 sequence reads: CASNNRGKGYTF. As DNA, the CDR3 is TGTGCCAGCAACAACAGGGGAAAAGGCTACACCTTC.

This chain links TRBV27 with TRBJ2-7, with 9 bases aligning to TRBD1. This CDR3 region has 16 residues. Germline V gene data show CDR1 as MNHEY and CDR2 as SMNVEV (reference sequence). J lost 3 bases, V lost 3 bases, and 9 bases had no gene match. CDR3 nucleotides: TGTGCCAGCAGTTTTGGGACAGGGCCTCAAATCTACGAGCAGTACTTC. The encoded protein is CASSFGTGPQIYEQYF.